The TCR beta chain under discussion was sequenced for a study of blood T cell repertoires in COVID-19. Original methodology: The authors estimated nucleated cell counts from reference gene primer amplification. Clones were sequenced by immunoSEQ multiplex PCR, and TCRdb holds only the in-frame ones, with some missing. That table gives V, J and clone size, and the DNA gave D and trimming. The table lists some 70,000 clones, roughly 71% of them singletons, with 14% to 15% in the top ten. V lost 0 bases, J lost 5 bases, and 11 bases stayed unmatched. From germline, CDR1 is LNHNV and CDR2 YYDKDF (reference sequence). The CDR3 runs 19 residues. One Seattle source followed patients from active infection through their disease course.

This TCR came from a man aged 55 to 70 with COVID-19, enrolled during active disease. J is TRBJ2-5 and V is TRBV15; the match to TRBD2 covers 14 bases. What was sequenced was peripheral blood. CDR3 protein: CATSRDRARTSGGRETQYF. CDR3 nucleotides: TGTGCCACCAGCAGAGATAGGGCGCGGACTAGCGGGGGGCGTGAGACCCAGTACTTC.